This T cell receptor (beta chain) is drawn from a study of T cell responses to AZD1222 COVID-19 vaccine. Turning to this clone: Its matching antigen is unknown.

TCRdb's table, derived via immunoSEQ multiplex PCR, lists solely in-frame clones and lacks some. Of about 140,000 clones listed, approximately 90% are singletons. The study, taken as a whole, reports: Samples come after the peak T cell response, not at day 14. With two AZD1222 doses given, Spike-specific TCR breadth and depth both rose.

Germline V lookup: CDR1 SGHTA, CDR2 FQGNSA. CDR3 length: 14 amino acids. V gave up 3 bases and J gave up 5 bases; unmatched junction bases: 4. The source material was peripheral blood, sampled on day 0 of AZD1222 vaccination. This chain links TRBV7-2 with TRBJ2-5, with 9 nucleotides matching TRBD2. This TCR was sampled from an adult in good health. The CDR3 protein is CASSLRGGHETQYF. In DNA form, the CDR3 reads TGTGCCAGCAGCTTGCGGGGGGGCCACGAGACCCAGTACTTC.